The rows below give T cell receptor beta chains drawn from one sample of a study of beta chain features in type 1 diabetes. Only in-frame clones appear in the TCRdb table, and some are missing; sequencing was by immunoSEQ multiplex PCR. The table records about 360,000 clones, around an eighth of them present only once. Source material: naive CD4+ T cells from blood. These receptors came from a man aged 18 to 29 in good health. CDR3s include the opening cysteine and the closing phenylalanine or tryptophan. A D gene is named only where the DNA matches it firmly. Clone size appears in some rows only: once, few, many, or a class for an expanded clone.

d_call,clone_size,v_call,j_call,cdr3_aa
NA,few,TRBV9,TRBJ1-1,CASSVAVNTEAFF
NA,NA,TRBV4-2,TRBJ2-1,CASSPQNWGGQGEQFF
NA,few,TRBV27,TRBJ1-1,CASSLPTVGEAFF
TRBD1,NA,TRBV5-6,TRBJ2-7,CASSSLTGSGEQYF
NA,few,TRBV6-1,TRBJ1-5,CASRDINYSNQPQHF
TRBD2,few,TRBV4-3,TRBJ2-7,CASSQDWASGSYEQYF
NA,NA,TRBV18,TRBJ2-7,CASSPSGHYEQYF
NA,NA,TRBV14,TRBJ1-2,CASSQSVHGYTF
NA,NA,TRBV4-3,TRBJ2-6,CASSQGQAGANVLTF
NA,few,TRBV9,TRBJ2-3,CASSVAGRGSTDTQYF
NA,NA,TRBV4-3,TRBJ1-1,CASSRGGSKTEAFF
NA,NA,TRBV6-5,TRBJ2-1,CASARLGEANEQFF
TRBD2,NA,TRBV28,TRBJ2-5,CASSRAFSGGYMETQYF
NA,few,TRBV18,TRBJ2-5,CASSPRSWGLGETQYF
NA,few,TRBV19,TRBJ2-7,CASSPRTGAYEQYF
TRBD2,NA,TRBV7-2,TRBJ2-7,CASSGGLAGAYEQYF
TRBD1,few,TRBV6-5,TRBJ1-1,CASSRDRGLATEAFF
TRBD1,few,TRBV9,TRBJ2-7,CASSVAVSGTGETSYFEQYF
NA,NA,TRBV19,TRBJ2-1,CASRSLPTTGLEQFF
TRBD2,few,TRBV28,TRBJ2-2,CASRRTWTSGGAGELFF
NA,few,TRBV9,TRBJ1-1,CASSVEPRLNTEAFF
NA,few,TRBV4-3,TRBJ2-1,CASSQLAVKQFF
NA,NA,TRBV11-1,TRBJ1-3,CASSRWSRDYSGNTIYF
NA,NA,TRBV14,TRBJ2-7,CASSQSSGREYEQYF
TRBD1,NA,TRBV5-1,TRBJ1-2,CASSLNRGNGYTF
NA,NA,TRBV25-1,TRBJ1-1,CASSEYGGTEAFF
TRBD2,few,TRBV19,TRBJ2-1,CASRTLLATDEQFF
NA,few,TRBV4-3,TRBJ2-6,CASSPNPGNSGANVLTF
NA,few,TRBV10-3,TRBJ1-1,CAISERRGTTEAFF
NA,NA,TRBV18,TRBJ2-5,CASSPPFPGLIQETQYF
NA,NA,TRBV5-6,TRBJ2-1,CASSSAGGPVSKQFF
NA,NA,TRBV28,TRBJ2-1,CASSHRDYNEQFF
NA,few,TRBV7-2,TRBJ1-2,CASSSSGTHGRYGYTF
NA,NA,TRBV27,TRBJ2-1,CASSYKREKKYNEQFF
NA,NA,TRBV5-6,TRBJ2-3,CASSTTTTSTDTQYF
NA,many,TRBV29-1,TRBJ1-1,CSVEGRTRAEAFF
NA,NA,TRBV7-3,TRBJ2-3,CASSLSRQTSTDTQYF
NA,NA,TRBV7-2,TRBJ2-5,CASRQQQATKTQYF
NA,once,TRBV4-3,TRBJ1-5,CASSQDGGPNQPQHF
TRBD2,once,TRBV11-2,TRBJ2-5,CASSRSSGRAGETQYF
TRBD1,few,TRBV6-5,TRBJ2-7,CASSQDRVTHEQYF
NA,NA,TRBV9,TRBJ2-5,CASGRGLVPHVTARETQYF
NA,few,TRBV9,TRBJ1-3,CASSGGDGNTIYF
TRBD1,few,TRBV7-2,TRBJ2-7,CASSSGQLTSSEQYF
NA,few,TRBV6-4,TRBJ2-1,CASSATSGGTKQFF
NA,few,TRBV7-9,TRBJ1-2,CASSSITKRSGYTF
TRBD1,NA,TRBV4-1,TRBJ1-1,CASSREDRGGTEAFF
NA,many,TRBV29-1,TRBJ2-7,CSVVRDTDYEQYF
TRBD1,NA,TRBV7-9,TRBJ1-2,CASSPGGPVGGYTF
NA,few,TRBV7-2,TRBJ2-7,CASSFGGDPSEQYF
TRBD2,few,TRBV7-2,TRBJ2-7,CASSLVAGGRDEQYF
TRBD1,few,TRBV5-1,TRBJ1-1,CASSFAERTGTRTEAFF
NA,NA,TRBV20-1,TRBJ1-2,CSASQGSTF
NA,few,TRBV5-4,TRBJ1-4,CASAEPLRTAPNEKLFF